A selection of T cell receptor beta chains follows, all from one sample in a study of blood T cell repertoires in COVID-19. Generated by immunoSEQ multiplex PCR, the TCRdb table keeps only in-frame clones and is missing some. Here the sample spans about 120,000 clones, roughly 79% being singletons. The sample taken for sequencing was peripheral blood. Every receptor here comes from a human donor in a cohort sampled during active COVID-19. CDR3s leave out the opening cysteine and the closing phenylalanine or tryptophan. Clone size is stated in some rows and not others, as once, few, many or a class when expanded.

V gene,J gene,clone size,CDR3 protein
TRBV14,TRBJ2-7,NA,ASSSPGQGAYEQY
TRBV7-2,TRBJ2-7,few,ASSLIQRTYEQY
TRBV6-2/TRBV6-3,TRBJ1-5,NA,ASSSHGEGWAQPQH
TRBV19,TRBJ1-4,NA,ASSPVDTTNEKLF
TRBV29-1,TRBJ1-2,NA,SVGTGPNYGYT
TRBV5-6,TRBJ1-1,NA,ASSYGRGGAF
TRBV11-1,TRBJ2-5,NA,ASSLDRGGETQY
TRBV7-2,TRBJ2-5,NA,ASSLGNRILQETQY
TRBV7-3,TRBJ1-1,NA,ASSLIGGSAEAF
TRBV4-3,TRBJ2-1,NA,ASSQDRAGGYYEQF
TRBV11-3,TRBJ1-1,NA,ASSLVFTDEAF
TRBV11-2,TRBJ2-5,NA,ASSLADAAGETQY